These 2 T cell receptor beta chains were all obtained from the same sample, sequenced in a study of vaccination and CD4 T cells after COVID-19. As for treatment: roughly 11-day PBMC culture with coronavirus spike peptide pools or control peptides (ViraFEST assay). The Oncomine TCR Beta short-read assay was applied to DNA of cultured CD4+ T cells. One entry per CDR3 protein, called by TCRdb with MiXCR from the PCR reads. The sample has approximately 20,000 distinct CDR3 sequences; roughly 60% are singletons. What these receptors recognize is not known. Sequencing was done on a sample of CD4+ T cells from blood, cultured in vitro. The receptor set was obtained from a human donor who had recovered from COVID-19.

This chain connects TRBV12-3 or TRBV12-4 to TRBJ2-7, with D possibly TRBD1 on 6 matching bases. V was clipped by 7 bases and J by 2 bases, with 9 bases between them. This CDR3 spans 12 amino acids. CDR3 bases: TGTGCCAGCACAGGGGATACCTACGAGCAGTACTTC. Amino acid sequence: CASTGDTYEQYF.

This chain uses TRBV7-8 with TRBJ1-6; no clear D. Germline CDR1 is SGHVS and CDR2 is FQNEAQ. V was cut by 1 base and J by 0 bases, with 10 bases left in between. The CDR3 length is 17 residues. The DNA of the CDR3 is TGTGCCAGCAGCTTAGGGGGTGCGGGCTCCTATAATTCACCCCTCCACTTT. Translated: CASSLGGAGSYNSPLHF.